This T cell receptor beta chain comes out of a study of blood T cells in healthy people across ages. Study outcomes and limitations: A roughly linear age-dependent decrease characterized TCR beta diversity per million T cells.

This clonotype was seen a few times. Its target is not known. Together with a sample-barcoded 5' primer, a J-beta primer mix was included in a second PCR lasting roughly 6 to 12 cycles. TCRdb processed the 5' RACE reads anew with MiXCR; each CDR3 protein has one entry. The sample yields about 800,000 distinct CDR3 sequences, about half seen once. In germline, CDR1 is SGHRS, CDR2 YFSETQ. The CDR3 is made up of 15 amino acids. V lost 0 bases and J lost 0, with 10 bases in between. This sequence joins TRBV5-1 and TRBJ2-7; D is possibly TRBD1 (6 bases). The specimen was blood. This TCR came from a man older than 75 in good health. This CDR3 is CASSLDRAISYEQYF. The CDR3 nucleotides read TGCGCCAGCAGCTTGGACAGGGCGATCTCCTACGAGCAGTACTTC.